This TCR beta chain derives from a study of blood T cell repertoires in COVID-19. For the study at large: Samples representing acute and convalescent COVID-19 were sourced from the United States, Italy and Spain. Sample material is recorded as cDNA or gDNA derived from T cells, B-cell-depleted T cells, or PBMCs.

Authors' data handling: Reference gene primer amplification gave nucleated cell count estimates. Measured with immunoSEQ multiplex PCR; TCRdb has only the in-frame clones, and not every one. V and J calls and clone size come straight from that table; D and trimming were deduced from the DNA. The sample shows 210,000 or so clones, around 80% of them seen only once. This CDR3 is built from 17 residues. J lost 1 base, V lost 3 bases, and 10 bases had no gene match. Germline V gene sequence: CDR1 MNHEY, CDR2 SMNVEV (reference sequence). This receptor was identified in a man in his fifties or sixties who had recovered from COVID-19. This chain joins TRBV27 and TRBJ2-3; 7 bases match TRBD1. The sample taken for sequencing was peripheral blood. In nucleotides, the CDR3 is TGTGCCAGCAGTTTGAGGGGACAGCCTTTTGGCACAGATACGCAGTATTTT. This codes for CASSLRGQPFGTDTQYF.